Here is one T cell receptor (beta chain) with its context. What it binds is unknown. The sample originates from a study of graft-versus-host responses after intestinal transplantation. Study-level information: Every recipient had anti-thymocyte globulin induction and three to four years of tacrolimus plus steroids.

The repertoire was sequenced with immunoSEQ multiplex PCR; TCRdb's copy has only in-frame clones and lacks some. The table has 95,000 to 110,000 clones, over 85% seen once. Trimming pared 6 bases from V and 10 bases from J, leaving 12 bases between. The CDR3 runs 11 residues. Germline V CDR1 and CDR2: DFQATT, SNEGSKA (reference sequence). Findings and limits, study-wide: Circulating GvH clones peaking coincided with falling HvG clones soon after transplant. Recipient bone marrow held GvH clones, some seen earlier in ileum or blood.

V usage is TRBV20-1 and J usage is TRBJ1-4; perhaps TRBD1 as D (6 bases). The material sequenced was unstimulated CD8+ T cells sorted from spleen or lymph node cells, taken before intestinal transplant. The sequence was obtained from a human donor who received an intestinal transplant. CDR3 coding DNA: TGCAGTGCGTCGAGGGGGGGAAAACTGTTTTTT. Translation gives CSASRGGKLFF.